A selection of T cell receptor beta chains follows, all from one sample in a study of cytomegalovirus exposure and HLA in healthy donors. Produced via immunoSEQ multiplex PCR; TCRdb's table is partial and in-frame only. The repertoire consists of over 250,000 clones, with roughly 90% occurring once and the leading ten covering over 1%. Sample: PBMCs. The receptors were sampled from a woman in her thirties in good health and CMV-seropositive. The CDR3 runs from the conserved cysteine through the conserved F or W. The D gene is left open where the match is weak. Clone sizes are given selectively: once, few, many, or a class where the clone is expanded.

clone size	CDR3 length	V gene	D gene	J gene	CDR3 DNA	CDR3 protein
NA	12	TRBV4-3	NA	TRBJ2-1	TGCGCCAGCAGCCAAGATCTTTATGAGCAGTTCTTC	CASSQDLYEQFF
many	14	TRBV14	TRBD1	TRBJ2-7	TGTGCCAGCAGCGCGGGACAGGGAGGTGACGAGCAGTACTTC	CASSAGQGGDEQYF
once	13	TRBV30	TRBD2	TRBJ2-3	TGTGCCTGGCAACTAGCGAGCACAGATACGCAGTATTTT	CAWQLASTDTQYF
NA	14	TRBV7-2	NA	TRBJ2-7	TGTGCCAGCAGCATTAACGGGGGCTCCTACGAGCAGTACTTC	CASSINGGSYEQYF
NA	11	TRBV28	NA	TRBJ2-7	TGTGCCAGCAGTGGGGGGTACGAGCAGTACTTC	CASSGGYEQYF
NA	13	TRBV5-1	NA	TRBJ1-1	TGCGCCAGCAGCGAAGGGACAATCGTTGGAGCTTTCTTT	CASSEGTIVGAFF
NA	15	TRBV23-1	NA	TRBJ1-2	TGCGCCAGCAGGGGACACGAACCTGAGCTCTATGGCTACACCTTC	CASRGHEPELYGYTF
NA	17	TRBV28	TRBD2	TRBJ2-1	TGTGCCAGCAGTTTACGGACTAGCGGGAGATTCTACAATGAGCAGTTCTTC	CASSLRTSGRFYNEQFF
NA	14	TRBV29-1	TRBD1	TRBJ1-2	TGCAGCGAGAGACAGGGGGAAACAAAAAATGGCTACACCTTC	CSERQGETKNGYTF
NA	18	TRBV7-2	TRBD2	TRBJ2-1	TGTGCCAGCAGCTTTTTTAGGACTAGCGGGGCCCAATCTTGGGAGCAGTTCTTC	CASSFFRTSGAQSWEQFF
NA	15	TRBV6-5	TRBD2	TRBJ2-1	TGTGCCAGCAGTTACCTAGGACTAGCGGGCGATGAGCAGTTCTTC	CASSYLGLAGDEQFF
NA	14	TRBV6-6	TRBD1	TRBJ2-5	TGTGCCAGCAGGAGGACAGGGGGATTGGAGACCCAGTACTTC	CASRRTGGLETQYF
NA	15	TRBV10-1	TRBD2	TRBJ2-5	TGCGCCAGCGGGAACGGTACTAGCGGCCAAGAGACCCAGTACTTC	CASGNGTSGQETQYF
NA	16	TRBV6-5	TRBD1	TRBJ1-2	TGTGCCAGCAGTTATGTCTATCCGACAGGGAACTATGGCTACACCTTC	CASSYVYPTGNYGYTF
NA	11	TRBV6-6	NA	TRBJ2-3	TGTGCCAGCAGTTATCCAGATACGCAGTATTTT	CASSYPDTQYF
NA	15	TRBV5-1	TRBD1	TRBJ2-7	TGCGCCAGCAGCCAGGGGACAGGGAAAGACTACGAGCAGTACTTC	CASSQGTGKDYEQYF
few	13	TRBV29-1	TRBD1	TRBJ1-1	TGCAGCGCGACAGGGGACGTGAACACTGAAGCTTTCTTT	CSATGDVNTEAFF
NA	12	TRBV27	NA	TRBJ2-2	TGTGCCAGCAGTTTAATGACCGGGGAGCTGTTTTTT	CASSLMTGELFF